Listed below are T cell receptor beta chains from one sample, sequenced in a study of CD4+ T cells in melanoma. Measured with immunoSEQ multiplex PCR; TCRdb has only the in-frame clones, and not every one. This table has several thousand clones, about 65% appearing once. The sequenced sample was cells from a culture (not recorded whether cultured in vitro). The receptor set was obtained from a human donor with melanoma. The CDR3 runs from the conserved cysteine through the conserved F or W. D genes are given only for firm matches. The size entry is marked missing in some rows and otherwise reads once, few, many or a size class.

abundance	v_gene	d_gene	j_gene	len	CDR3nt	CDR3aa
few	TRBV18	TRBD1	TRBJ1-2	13	TGTGCCAGCTCTCCCGGGACAGACTATGGCTACACCTTC	CASSPGTDYGYTF
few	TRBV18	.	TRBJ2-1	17	TGTGCCAGCTCACCGCGAGACAGTCCAAGCTCCTACAATGAGCAGTTCTTC	CASSPRDSPSSYNEQFF
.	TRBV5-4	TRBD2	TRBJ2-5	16	TGTGCCAGCAGCACCGCTAGCGGGAGATCCCAAGAGACCCAGTACTTC	CASSTASGRSQETQYF
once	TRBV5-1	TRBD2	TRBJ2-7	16	TGCGCCAGCAGCGGCGATAGCGGGGGGCCCTTCTACGAGCAGTACTTC	CASSGDSGGPFYEQYF
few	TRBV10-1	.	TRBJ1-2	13	TGCGCCAGCAGTGAACCGGTGCCCTGTGGCTACACCTTC	CASSEPVPCGYTF
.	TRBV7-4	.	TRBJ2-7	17	TGTGCCAGCAGCTTAAATTTGGTGGAGGGGGACGGTTTCGAGCAGTACTTC	CASSLNLVEGDGFEQYF
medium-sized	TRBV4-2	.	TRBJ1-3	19	TGTGCCAGCAGCCAAGTGGCCAGCAGACAGGTTCACTCTGGAAACACCATATATTTT	CASSQVASRQVHSGNTIYF
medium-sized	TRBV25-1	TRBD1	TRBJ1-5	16	TGTGCCAGCAGATACAGGGGGCTAGTTAGCAATCAGCCCCAGCATTTT	CASRYRGLVSNQPQHF
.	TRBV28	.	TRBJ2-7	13	TGTGCCAGCAGTTTCCCAGGTACTTACGAGCAGTACTTC	CASSFPGTYEQYF
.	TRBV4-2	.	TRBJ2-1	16	TGTGCCAGCAGCCAAGTGGACAGCCCGAAATACAATGAGCAGTTCTTC	CASSQVDSPKYNEQFF
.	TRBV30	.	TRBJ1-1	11	TGTGCCTCAAGGCGAGAGGGAGGAGCTTTCTTT	CASRREGGAFF
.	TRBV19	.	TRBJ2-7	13	TGTGCCAGTACCGGCCCGATCTCCTACGAGCAGTACTTC	CASTGPISYEQYF
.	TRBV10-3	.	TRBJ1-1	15	TGTGCCATCAGTGAGCACCAGGGTCGGGTAACTGAAGCTTTCTTT	CAISEHQGRVTEAFF
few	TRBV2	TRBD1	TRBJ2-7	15	TGTGCCAGCAGAGCAATCGGGACAGGGGCCTACGAGCAGTACTTC	CASRAIGTGAYEQYF
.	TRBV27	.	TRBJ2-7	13	TGTGCCAGCAGTTCGACCAGGGACCACGAGCAGTACTTC	CASSSTRDHEQYF
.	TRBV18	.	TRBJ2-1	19	TGTGCCAGCTCACCACAGGAAGGGTATCGGTTCAGTCAACAAGTTGAGCAGTTCTTC	CASSPQEGYRFSQQVEQFF